This T cell receptor (beta chain) was identified in a study of graft-versus-host responses after intestinal transplantation. This clone was seen a single time. Libraries were prepared by immunoSEQ multiplex PCR; TCRdb keeps only in-frame clonotypes and omits some of them. The sample has roughly 40,000 clones, approximately 93% seen once; the top ten hold less than 4%. CDR3 length: 15 amino acids. The germline CDR1 and CDR2 sequences are LNHDA and SQIVND (reference sequence). The chain employs TRBV19 and TRBJ2-5, with D tentatively TRBD1 (6 bases). The DNA matches TRBJ2-7 better at its end, which makes the J call doubtful. The TCR originated in a human patient who received an intestinal transplant, so some T cells may come from the graft donor. Material: PBMCs, obtained less than 750 days after intestinal transplantation. CDR3 protein: CASSPFKQGPYEQYF. CDR3 nucleotide sequence: TGTGCCAGTAGCCCCTTCAAACAGGGCCCCTACGAGCAGTACTTC.